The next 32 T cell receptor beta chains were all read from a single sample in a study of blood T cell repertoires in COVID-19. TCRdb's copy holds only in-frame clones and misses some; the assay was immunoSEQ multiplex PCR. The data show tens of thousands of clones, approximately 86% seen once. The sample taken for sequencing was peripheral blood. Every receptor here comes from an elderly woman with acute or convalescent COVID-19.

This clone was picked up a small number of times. The CDR3 sequence: CASSIVAGYDEQFF. The CDR3, as DNA: TGTGCCAGCAGCATTGTAGCAGGGTATGATGAGCAGTTCTTC. V is TRBV5-4 and J is TRBJ2-1; the D gene is possibly TRBD1 (5 bases). The germline V gene has CDR1 SGHNT and CDR2 YYREEE (reference sequence). V was shortened by 4 bases and J by 8 bases, with 16 bases between the two germline ends. The CDR3 spans 14 residues.

The CDR3 sequence is CASSLNGEWQETQYF. The CDR3, as DNA: TGTGCCAGCAGCTTAAACGGGGAATGGCAAGAGACCCAGTACTTC. The chain links TRBV7-2 to TRBJ2-5; tentative D call: TRBD2 (5 bases). The germline V gene has CDR1 SGHTA and CDR2 FQGNSA. V was cut by 2 bases and J by 2 bases, with 12 bases left in between. The CDR3 has 15 residues.

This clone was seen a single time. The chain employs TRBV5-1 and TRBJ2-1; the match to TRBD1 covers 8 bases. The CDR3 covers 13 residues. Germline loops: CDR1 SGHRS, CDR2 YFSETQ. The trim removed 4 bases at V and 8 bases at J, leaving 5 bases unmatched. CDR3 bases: TGCGCCAGCAGCAAAGGACAGGGTGATGAGCAGTTCTTC. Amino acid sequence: CASSKGQGDEQFF. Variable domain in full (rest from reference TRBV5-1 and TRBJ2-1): KAGVTQTPRYLIKTRGQQVTLSCSPISGHRSVSWYQQTPGQGLQFLFEYFSETQRNKGNFPGRFSGRQFSNSRSEMNVSTLELGDSALYLCASSKGQGDEQFFGPGTRLTVL.

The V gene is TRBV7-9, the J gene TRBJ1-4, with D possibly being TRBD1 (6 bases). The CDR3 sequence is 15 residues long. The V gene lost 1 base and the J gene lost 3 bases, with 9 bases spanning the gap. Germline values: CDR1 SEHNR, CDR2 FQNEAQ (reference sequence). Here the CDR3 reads CASSLGTVSNEKLFF. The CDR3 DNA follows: TGTGCCAGCAGCTTAGGGACAGTATCTAATGAAAAACTGTTTTTT.

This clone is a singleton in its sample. This CDR3 reads CASSPRTGREQYF. CDR3 nucleotides: TGTGCCAGCAGCCCCCGGACAGGGCGCGAGCAGTACTTC. V gene TRBV9 combines with J gene TRBJ2-7; 8 nucleotides align to TRBD1. CDR1 and CDR2 (germline): SGDLS, YYNGEE. Trimming took 4 bases from V and 6 from J; bases not matched to a gene: 6. CDR3 length: 13 amino acids.

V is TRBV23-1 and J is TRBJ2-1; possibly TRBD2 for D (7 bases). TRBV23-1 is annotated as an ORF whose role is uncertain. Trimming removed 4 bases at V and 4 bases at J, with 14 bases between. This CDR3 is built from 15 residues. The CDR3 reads CASSLGGGPYNEQFF. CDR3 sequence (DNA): TGCGCCAGCAGTCTAGGGGGGGGGCCTTACAATGAGCAGTTCTTC.

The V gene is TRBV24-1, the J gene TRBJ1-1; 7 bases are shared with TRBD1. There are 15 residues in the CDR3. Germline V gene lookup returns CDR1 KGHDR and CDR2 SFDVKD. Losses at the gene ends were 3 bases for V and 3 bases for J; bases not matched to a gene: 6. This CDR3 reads CATSDIGGGDTEAFF. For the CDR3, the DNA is TGTGCCACCAGTGATATAGGGGGCGGGGACACTGAAGCTTTCTTT.

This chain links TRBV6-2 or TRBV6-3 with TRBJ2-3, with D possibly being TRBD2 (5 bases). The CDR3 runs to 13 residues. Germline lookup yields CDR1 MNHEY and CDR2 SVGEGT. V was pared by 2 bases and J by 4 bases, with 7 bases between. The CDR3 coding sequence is TGTGCCAGCAGTTACAGCGGCCCAGATACGCAGTATTTT. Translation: CASSYSGPDTQYF.

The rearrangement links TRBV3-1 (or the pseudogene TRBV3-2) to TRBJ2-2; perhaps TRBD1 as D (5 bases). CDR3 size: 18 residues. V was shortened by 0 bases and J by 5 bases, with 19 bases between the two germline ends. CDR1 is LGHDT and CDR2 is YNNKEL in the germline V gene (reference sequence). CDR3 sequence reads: CASSQESAGAEVTGELFF. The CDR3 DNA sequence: TGTGCCAGCAGCCAAGAGTCTGCTGGGGCAGAAGTGACCGGGGAGCTGTTTTTT.

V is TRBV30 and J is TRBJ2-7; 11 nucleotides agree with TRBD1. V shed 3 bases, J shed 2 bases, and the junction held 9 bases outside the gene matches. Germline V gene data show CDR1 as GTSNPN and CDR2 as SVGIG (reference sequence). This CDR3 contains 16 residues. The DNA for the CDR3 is TGTGCCTGGAGCAGGACAGGGGGCACCTCGGCCTACGAGCAGTACTTC. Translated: CAWSRTGGTSAYEQYF.

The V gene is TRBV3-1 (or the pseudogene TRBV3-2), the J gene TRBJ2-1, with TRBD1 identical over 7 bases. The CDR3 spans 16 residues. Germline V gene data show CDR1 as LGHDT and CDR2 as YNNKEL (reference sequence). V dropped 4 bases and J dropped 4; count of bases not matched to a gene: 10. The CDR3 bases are TGTGCCAGCAGCCTGACTTCAGGGGGTCTGTACAATGAGCAGTTCTTC. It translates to CASSLTSGGLYNEQFF.

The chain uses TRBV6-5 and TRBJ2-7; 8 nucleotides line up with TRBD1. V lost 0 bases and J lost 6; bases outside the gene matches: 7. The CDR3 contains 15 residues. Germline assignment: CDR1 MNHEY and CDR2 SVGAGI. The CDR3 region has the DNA TGTGCCAGCAGTTACTCGGCAGGACAGGGCTCCGAGCAGTACTTC. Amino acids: CASSYSAGQGSEQYF.

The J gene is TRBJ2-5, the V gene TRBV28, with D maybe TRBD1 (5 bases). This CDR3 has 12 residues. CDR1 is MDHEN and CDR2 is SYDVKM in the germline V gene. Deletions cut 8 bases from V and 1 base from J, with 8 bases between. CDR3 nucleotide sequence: TGTGCCAGCCGGACAACCCAAGAGACCCAGTACTTC. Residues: CASRTTQETQYF.

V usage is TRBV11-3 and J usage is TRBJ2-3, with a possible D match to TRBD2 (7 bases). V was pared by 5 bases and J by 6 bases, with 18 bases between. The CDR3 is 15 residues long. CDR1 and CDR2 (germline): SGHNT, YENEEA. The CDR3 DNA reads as TGTGCCAGCAGCGATTCTCGGGGGAGGGGGGATACGCAGTATTTT. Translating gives CASSDSRGRGDTQYF.

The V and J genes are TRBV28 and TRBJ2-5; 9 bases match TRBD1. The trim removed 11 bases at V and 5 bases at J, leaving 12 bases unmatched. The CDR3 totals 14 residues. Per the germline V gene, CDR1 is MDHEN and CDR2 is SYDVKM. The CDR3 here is CAGGAGQGSETQYF. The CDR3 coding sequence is TGTGCCGGTGGGGCGGGACAGGGTAGCGAGACCCAGTACTTC.

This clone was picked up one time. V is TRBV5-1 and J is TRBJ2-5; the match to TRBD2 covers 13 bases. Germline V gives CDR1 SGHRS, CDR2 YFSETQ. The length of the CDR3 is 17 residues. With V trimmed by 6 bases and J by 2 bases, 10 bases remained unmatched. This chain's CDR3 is CASTRLAGGGVQETQYF. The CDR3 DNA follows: TGCGCCAGCACCCGACTAGCGGGAGGTGGAGTACAAGAGACCCAGTACTTC.

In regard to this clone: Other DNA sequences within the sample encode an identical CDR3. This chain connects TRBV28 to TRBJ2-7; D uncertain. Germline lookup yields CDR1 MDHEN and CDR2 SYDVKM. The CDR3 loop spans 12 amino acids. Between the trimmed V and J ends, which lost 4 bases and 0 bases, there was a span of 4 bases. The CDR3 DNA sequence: TGTGCCAGCAGTTCCAACTCCTACGAGCAGTACTTC. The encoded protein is CASSSNSYEQYF. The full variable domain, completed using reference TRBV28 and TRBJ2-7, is DVKVTQSSRYLVKRTGEKVFLECVQDMDHENMFWYRQDPGLGLRLIYFSYDVKMKEKGDIPEGYSVSREKKERFSLILESASTNQTSMYLCASSSNSYEQYFGPGTRLTVT.

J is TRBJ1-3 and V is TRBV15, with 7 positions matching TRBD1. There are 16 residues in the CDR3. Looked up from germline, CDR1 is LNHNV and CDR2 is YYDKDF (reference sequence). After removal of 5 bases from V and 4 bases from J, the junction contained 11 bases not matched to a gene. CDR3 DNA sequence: TGTGCCACCAGCGGTGACAGGGTCGGGTTAGGAAACACCATATATTTT. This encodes CATSGDRVGLGNTIYF.

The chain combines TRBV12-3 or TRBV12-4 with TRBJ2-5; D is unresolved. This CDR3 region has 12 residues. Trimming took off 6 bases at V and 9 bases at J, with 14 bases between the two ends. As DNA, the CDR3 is TGTGCCAGCAGCCTAGGAAGTCCTTCCCAGTACTTC. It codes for CASSLGSPSQYF.

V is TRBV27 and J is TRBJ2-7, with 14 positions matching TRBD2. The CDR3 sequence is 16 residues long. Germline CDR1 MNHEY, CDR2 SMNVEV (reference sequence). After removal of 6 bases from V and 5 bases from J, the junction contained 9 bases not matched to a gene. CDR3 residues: CASSSGTSGSIDEQYF. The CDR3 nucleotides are TGTGCCAGCAGCTCCGGGACTAGCGGGAGTATAGACGAGCAGTACTTC.

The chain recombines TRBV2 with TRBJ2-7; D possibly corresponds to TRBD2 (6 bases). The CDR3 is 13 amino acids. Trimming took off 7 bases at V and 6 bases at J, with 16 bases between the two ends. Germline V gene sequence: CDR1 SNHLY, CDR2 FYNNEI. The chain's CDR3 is CASKGRDKGEQYF. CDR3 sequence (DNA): TGTGCCAGCAAGGGGCGGGATAAGGGCGAGCAGTACTTC. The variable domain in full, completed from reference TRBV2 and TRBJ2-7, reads EPEVTQTPSHQVTQMGQEVILRCVPISNHLYFYWYRQILGQKVEFLVSFYNNEISEKSEIFDDQFSVERPDGSNFTLKIRSTKLEDSAMYFCASKGRDKGEQYFGPGTRLTVT.

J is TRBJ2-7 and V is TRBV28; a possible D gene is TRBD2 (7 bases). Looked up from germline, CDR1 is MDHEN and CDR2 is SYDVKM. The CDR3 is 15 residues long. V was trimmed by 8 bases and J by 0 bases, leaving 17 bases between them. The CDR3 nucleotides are TGTGCCAGCCGAAGGGGGGGTGGGACCTCCTACGAGCAGTACTTC. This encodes CASRRGGGTSYEQYF.

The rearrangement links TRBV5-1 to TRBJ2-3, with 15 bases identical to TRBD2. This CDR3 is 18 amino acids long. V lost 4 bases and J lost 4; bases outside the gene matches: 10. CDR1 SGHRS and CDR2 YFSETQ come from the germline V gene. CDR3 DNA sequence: TGCGCCAGCAGCCCGACCCCCCGGACTAGCGGGAGGGCAGATACGCAGTATTTT. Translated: CASSPTPRTSGRADTQYF.

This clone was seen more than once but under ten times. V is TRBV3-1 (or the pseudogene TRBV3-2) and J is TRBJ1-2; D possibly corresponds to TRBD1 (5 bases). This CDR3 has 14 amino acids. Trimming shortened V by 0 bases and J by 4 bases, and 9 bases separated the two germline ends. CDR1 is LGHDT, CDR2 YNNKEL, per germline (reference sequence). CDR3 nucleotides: TGTGCCAGCAGCCAAGATGGAACAGGCTATGGCTACACCTTC. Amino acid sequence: CASSQDGTGYGYTF.

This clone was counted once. CDR3 sequence (DNA): TGTGCCAGCAGCTCCGCGGGGGGCTCTGGAAACACCATATATTTT. Amino acid sequence: CASSSAGGSGNTIYF. This chain uses TRBV7-3 with TRBJ1-3; D may be TRBD1 (5 bases). Trimming took off 4 bases at V and 0 bases at J, with 10 bases between the two ends. The CDR3 length is 15 residues. The germline V gene encodes CDR1 SGHTA and CDR2 FQGTGA.

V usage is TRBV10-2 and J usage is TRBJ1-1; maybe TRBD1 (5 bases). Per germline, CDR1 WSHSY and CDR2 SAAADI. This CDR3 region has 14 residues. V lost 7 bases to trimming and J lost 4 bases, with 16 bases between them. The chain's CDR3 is CASITNTGGTEAFF. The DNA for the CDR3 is TGCGCCAGCATTACCAATACGGGGGGCACTGAAGCTTTCTTT.

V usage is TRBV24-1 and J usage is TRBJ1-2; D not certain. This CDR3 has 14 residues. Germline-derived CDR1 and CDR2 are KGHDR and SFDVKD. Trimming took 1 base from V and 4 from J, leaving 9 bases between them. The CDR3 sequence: CATSDFDGSYGYTF. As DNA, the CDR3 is TGTGCCACCAGTGATTTTGACGGGAGCTATGGCTACACCTTC.

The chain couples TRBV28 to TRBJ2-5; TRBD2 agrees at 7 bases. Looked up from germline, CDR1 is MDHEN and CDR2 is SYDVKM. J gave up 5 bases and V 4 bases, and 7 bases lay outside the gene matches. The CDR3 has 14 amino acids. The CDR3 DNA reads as TGTGCCAGCAGTTCAGTGGGGGGGGTGGAGACCCAGTACTTC. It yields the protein CASSSVGGVETQYF.

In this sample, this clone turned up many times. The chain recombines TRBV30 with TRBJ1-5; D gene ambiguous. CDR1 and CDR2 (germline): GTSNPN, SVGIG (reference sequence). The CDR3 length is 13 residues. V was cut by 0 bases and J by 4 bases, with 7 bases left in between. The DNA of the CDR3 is TGTGCCTGGAGTGTAGACACAAATCAGCCCCAGCATTTT. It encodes CAWSVDTNQPQHF.

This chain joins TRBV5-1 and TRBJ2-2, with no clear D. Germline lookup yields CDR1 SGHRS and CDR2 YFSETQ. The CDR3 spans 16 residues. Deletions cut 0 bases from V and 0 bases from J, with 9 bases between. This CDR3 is CASSLAPGSNTGELFF. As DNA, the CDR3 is TGCGCCAGCAGCTTGGCCCCGGGTTCGAACACCGGGGAGCTGTTTTTT.

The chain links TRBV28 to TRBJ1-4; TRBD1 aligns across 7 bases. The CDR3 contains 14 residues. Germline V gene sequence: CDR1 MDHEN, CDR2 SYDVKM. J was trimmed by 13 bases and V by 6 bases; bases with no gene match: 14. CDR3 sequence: CASRTGTAEEGLFF. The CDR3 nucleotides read TGTGCCAGCAGAACCGGGACAGCCGAGGAGGGACTGTTTTTT.

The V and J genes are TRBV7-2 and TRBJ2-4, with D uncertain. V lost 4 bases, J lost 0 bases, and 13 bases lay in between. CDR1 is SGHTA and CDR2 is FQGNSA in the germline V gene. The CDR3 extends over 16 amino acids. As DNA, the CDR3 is TGTGCCAGCAGCTCCCAGCTAGGCCTAGCCAAAAACATTCAGTACTTC. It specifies CASSSQLGLAKNIQYF.